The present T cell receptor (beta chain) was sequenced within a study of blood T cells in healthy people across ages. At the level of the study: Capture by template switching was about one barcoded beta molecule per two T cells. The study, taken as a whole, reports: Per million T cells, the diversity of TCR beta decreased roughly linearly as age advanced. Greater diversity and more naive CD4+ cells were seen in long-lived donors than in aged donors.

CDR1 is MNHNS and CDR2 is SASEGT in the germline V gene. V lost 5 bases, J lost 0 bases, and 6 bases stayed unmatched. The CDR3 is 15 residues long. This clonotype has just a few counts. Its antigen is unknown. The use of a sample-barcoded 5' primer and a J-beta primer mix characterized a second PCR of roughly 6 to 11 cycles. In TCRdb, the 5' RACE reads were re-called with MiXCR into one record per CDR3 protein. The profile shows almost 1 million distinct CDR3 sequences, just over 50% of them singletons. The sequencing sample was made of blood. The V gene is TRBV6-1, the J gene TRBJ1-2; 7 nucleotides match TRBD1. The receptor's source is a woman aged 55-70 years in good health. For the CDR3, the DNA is TGTGCCAGCAGTACAGGGGACCGGGCTAACTATGGCTACACCTTC. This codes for CASSTGDRANYGYTF.